One and the same sample provided the 8 T cell receptor beta chains below, sequenced in a study of cytomegalovirus exposure and HLA in healthy donors. Researchers ran the PCR with 60 Vbeta and 13 Jbeta primers. Using immunoSEQ multiplex PCR, the repertoire was profiled, and TCRdb retains in-frame clones only, with some absent. The sample shows approximately 97,000 clones, 79% of them seen only once. Source material: PBMCs. The receptors were sampled from a male donor in good health and CMV-seropositive.

The chain is built from TRBV5-1 and TRBJ2-2; no firm D call. Germline assignment: CDR1 SGHRS and CDR2 YFSETQ. The CDR3 runs to 13 residues. V was clipped by 2 bases and J by 4 bases, with 6 bases between them. The DNA for the CDR3 is TGCGCCAGCAGCTTCACAAGCACCGGGGAGCTGTTTTTT. This encodes CASSFTSTGELFF.

This clone has a single count. The CDR3 loop reads CASSLVHRLITDTQYF. DNA of the CDR3: TGTGCCAGCAGTCTAGTCCACCGACTCATCACAGATACGCAGTATTTT. V is TRBV2 and J is TRBJ2-3; unclear D gene. Trimming removed 5 bases at V and 2 bases at J, with 17 bases between. The V gene's germline CDR1 is SNHLY and CDR2 FYNNEI. This CDR3 has 16 residues.

The chain links TRBV11-2 to TRBJ1-1; D uncertain. V gave up 4 bases and J gave up 0 bases, with 6 bases separating them. Germline CDR1 is SGHAT and CDR2 is FQNNGV. This CDR3 comprises 13 residues. CDR3 in amino acids: CASSSQMNTEAFF. CDR3 nucleotide sequence: TGTGCCAGCAGCTCACAGATGAACACTGAAGCTTTCTTT.

Only a few counts were recorded for this clone. The genes are TRBV5-8 and TRBJ1-1; perhaps TRBD1 as D (6 bases). CDR1 SGHTS and CDR2 YDEGEE come from the germline V gene. This CDR3 comprises 16 residues. V lost 0 bases and J lost 1, with 13 bases in between. The CDR3 loop is CASSLGPGHGNTEAFF. As DNA, the CDR3 is TGTGCCAGCAGCTTGGGACCGGGACATGGGAACACTGAAGCTTTCTTT.

The table lists this clone with a count of one. This chain links TRBV25-1 with TRBJ1-1; 9 bases map to TRBD1. V gave up 4 bases and J gave up 7 bases; unmatched junction bases: 7. Germline-derived CDR1 and CDR2 are MGHDK and SYGVNS. The CDR3 sequence is 14 residues long. CDR3 DNA sequence: TGTGCCAGCAGTGGAACAGGGGGCGGATATGAAGCTTTCTTT. This gives the protein CASSGTGGGYEAFF.

This chain links TRBV4-3 with TRBJ1-2; 7 bases align to TRBD1. Germline CDR1 is LGHNA and CDR2 is YSLEER. The V segment lost 0 bases and the J segment 0 bases; nucleotides outside the gene matches: 4. The CDR3 runs 16 residues. Here the CDR3 DNA reads TGCGCCAGCAGCCAAGAGGTTCAGGGGGCTAACTATGGCTACACCTTC. Translated: CASSQEVQGANYGYTF.

V is TRBV9 and J is TRBJ1-2; perhaps TRBD1 as D (5 bases). This CDR3 region has 14 residues. Germline V lookup: CDR1 SGDLS, CDR2 YYNGEE. V dropped 4 bases and J dropped 7 bases, with 17 bases sitting between them. The CDR3 loop reads CASSQRSAGGGYTF. Here the CDR3 DNA reads TGTGCCAGCAGCCAGCGTTCGGCCGGGGGTGGCTACACCTTC. Using reference TRBV9 and TRBJ1-2 for the parts outside the CDR3, the full variable domain is DSGVTQTPKHLITATGQRVTLRCSPRSGDLSVYWYQQSLDQGLQFLIQYYNGEERAKGNILERFSAQQFPDLHSELNLSSLELGDSALYFCASSQRSAGGGYTFGSGTRLTVV.

The DNA of the CDR3 is TGTGCCAGCAGTAGGGAGGCTTCAAAGGATGAGCAGTTCTTC. Protein sequence: CASSREASKDEQFF. The rearrangement links TRBV25-1 to TRBJ2-1; maybe TRBD2 (6 bases). The CDR3 spans 14 residues. CDR1 and CDR2 from the germline V gene are MGHDK and SYGVNS. The V and J ends lost 5 bases and 8 bases respectively, with 16 bases between them. Using reference TRBV25-1 and TRBJ2-1 for the parts outside the CDR3, the full variable domain is EADIYQTPRYLVIGTGKKITLECSQTMGHDKMYWYQQDPGMELHLIHYSYGVNSTEKGDLSSESTVSRIRTEHFPLTLESARPSHTSQYLCASSREASKDEQFFGPGTRLTVL.